The present entry profiles one TCR beta chain with its context. These data are taken from a study of blood T cell repertoires in COVID-19. CDR1 is MNHEY, CDR2 SVGEGT, per germline. This CDR3 region has 16 residues. The junction had 13 bases not matched to a gene; V was cut back by 2 bases and J by 10 bases. Some clones are missing from TCRdb's copy, which holds only in-frame ones; the method was immunoSEQ multiplex PCR. The data contain some 300,000 clones, under 90% of them singletons. The specimen was PBMCs or T cells enriched from blood (not recorded which). The receptor comes from a woman between 25 and 40 years old who had recovered from COVID-19. J is TRBJ2-1 and V is TRBV6-2 or TRBV6-3; TRBD2 matches at 8 bases. CDR3 in amino acids: CASSYGGLAGLVEQFF. CDR3 bases: TGTGCCAGCAGTTACGGGGGGCTAGCGGGTCTCGTGGAGCAGTTCTTC.